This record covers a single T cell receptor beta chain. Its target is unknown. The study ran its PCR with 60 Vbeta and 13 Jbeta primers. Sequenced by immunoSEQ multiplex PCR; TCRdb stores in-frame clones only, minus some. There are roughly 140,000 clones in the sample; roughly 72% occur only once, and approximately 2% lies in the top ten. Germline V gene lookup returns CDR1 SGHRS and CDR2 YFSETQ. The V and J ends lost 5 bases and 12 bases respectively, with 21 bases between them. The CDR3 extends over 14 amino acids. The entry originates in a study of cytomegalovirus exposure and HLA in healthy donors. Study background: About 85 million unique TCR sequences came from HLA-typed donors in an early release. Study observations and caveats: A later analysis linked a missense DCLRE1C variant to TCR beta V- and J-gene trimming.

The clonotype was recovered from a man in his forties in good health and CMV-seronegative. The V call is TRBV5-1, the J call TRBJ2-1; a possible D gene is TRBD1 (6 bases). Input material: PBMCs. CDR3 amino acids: CASRLTGQTMTQFF. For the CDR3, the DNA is TGCGCCAGCAGGTTGACGGGACAAACAATGACGCAGTTCTTC.